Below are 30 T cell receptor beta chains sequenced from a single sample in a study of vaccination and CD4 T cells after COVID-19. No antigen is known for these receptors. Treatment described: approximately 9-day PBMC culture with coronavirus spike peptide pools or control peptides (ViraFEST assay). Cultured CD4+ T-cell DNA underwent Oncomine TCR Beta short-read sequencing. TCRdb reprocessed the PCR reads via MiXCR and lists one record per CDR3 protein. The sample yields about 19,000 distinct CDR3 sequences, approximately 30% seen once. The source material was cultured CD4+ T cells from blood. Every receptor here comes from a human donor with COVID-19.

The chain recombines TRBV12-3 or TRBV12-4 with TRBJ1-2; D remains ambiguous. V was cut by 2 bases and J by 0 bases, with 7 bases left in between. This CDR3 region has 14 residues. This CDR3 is CASSLRRANYGYTF. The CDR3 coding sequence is TGTGCCAGCAGTTTAAGGCGAGCTAACTATGGCTACACCTTC.

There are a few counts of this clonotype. In DNA form, the CDR3 reads TGCGCCAGCAGTCAGCGGGGAAAACAAGAGACCCAGTACTTC. It is translated as CASSQRGKQETQYF. This chain joins TRBV10-1 and TRBJ2-5; 7 bases line up with TRBD2. After removal of 5 bases from V and 2 bases from J, the junction contained 5 bases not matched to a gene. Germline V CDR1 and CDR2: WNHNN, SYGVQD (reference sequence). The CDR3 has 14 amino acids.

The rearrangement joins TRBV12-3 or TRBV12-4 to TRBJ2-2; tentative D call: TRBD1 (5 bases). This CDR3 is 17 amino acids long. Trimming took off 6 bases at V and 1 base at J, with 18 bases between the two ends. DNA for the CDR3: TGTGCCAGCAGCTCCCGTTCGACAGCCTTGAACACCGGGGAGCTGTTTTTT. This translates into CASSSRSTALNTGELFF.

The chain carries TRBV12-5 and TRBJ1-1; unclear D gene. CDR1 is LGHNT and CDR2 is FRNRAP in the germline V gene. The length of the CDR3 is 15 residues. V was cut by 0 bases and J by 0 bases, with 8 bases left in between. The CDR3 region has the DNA TGTGCTAGTGGTTTGGTACTGCCTGTGAACACTGAAGCTTTCTTT. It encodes CASGLVLPVNTEAFF.

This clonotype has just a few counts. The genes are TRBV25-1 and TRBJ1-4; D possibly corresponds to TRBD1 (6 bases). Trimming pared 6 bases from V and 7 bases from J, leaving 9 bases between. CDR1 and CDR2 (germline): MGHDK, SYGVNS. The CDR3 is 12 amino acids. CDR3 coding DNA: TGTGCCAGCAGGGGGGCGGCTGAAAAACTGTTTTTT. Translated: CASRGAAEKLFF.

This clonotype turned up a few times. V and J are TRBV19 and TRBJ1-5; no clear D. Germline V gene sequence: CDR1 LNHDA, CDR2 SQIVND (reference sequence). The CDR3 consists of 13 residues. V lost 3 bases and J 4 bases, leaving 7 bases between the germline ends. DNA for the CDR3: TGTGCCAGTAGTATGTCCTTTAATCAGCCCCAGCATTTT. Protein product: CASSMSFNQPQHF. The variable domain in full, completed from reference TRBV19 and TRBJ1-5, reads DGGITQSPKYLFRKEGQNVTLSCEQNLNHDAMYWYRQDPGQGLRLIYYSQIVNDFQKGDIAEGYSVSREKKESFPLTVTSAQKNPTAFYLCASSMSFNQPQHFGDGTRLSIL.

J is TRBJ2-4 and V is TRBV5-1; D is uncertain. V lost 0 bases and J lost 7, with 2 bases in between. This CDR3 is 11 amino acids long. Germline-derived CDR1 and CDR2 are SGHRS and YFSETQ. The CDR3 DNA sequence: TGCGCCAGCAGCTTGGAGAACATTCAGTACTTC. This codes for CASSLENIQYF.

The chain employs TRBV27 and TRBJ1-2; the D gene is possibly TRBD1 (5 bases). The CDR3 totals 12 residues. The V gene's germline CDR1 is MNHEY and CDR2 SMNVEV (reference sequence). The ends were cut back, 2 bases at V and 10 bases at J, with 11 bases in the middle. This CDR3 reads CASSLGDLNYTF. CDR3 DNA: TGTGCCAGCAGTTTAGGGGACCTTAACTACACCTTC.

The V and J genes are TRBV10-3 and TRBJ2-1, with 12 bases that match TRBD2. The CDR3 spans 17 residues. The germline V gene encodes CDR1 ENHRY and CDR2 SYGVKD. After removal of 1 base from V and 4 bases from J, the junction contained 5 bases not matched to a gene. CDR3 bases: TGTGCCATCAGTGAGTTACTAGCGGGGGGCCTTTACAATGAGCAGTTCTTC. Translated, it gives CAISELLAGGLYNEQFF.

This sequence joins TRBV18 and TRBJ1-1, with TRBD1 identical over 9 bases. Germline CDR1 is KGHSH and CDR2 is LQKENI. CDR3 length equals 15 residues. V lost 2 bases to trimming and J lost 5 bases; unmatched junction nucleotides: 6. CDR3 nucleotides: TGTGCCAGCTCACCATCTCAGGACAGGGGAACTGAAGCTTTCTTT. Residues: CASSPSQDRGTEAFF.

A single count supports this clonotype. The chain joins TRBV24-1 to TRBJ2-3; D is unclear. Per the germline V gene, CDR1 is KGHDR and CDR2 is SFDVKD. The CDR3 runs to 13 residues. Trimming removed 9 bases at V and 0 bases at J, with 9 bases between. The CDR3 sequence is CATSPASTDTQYF. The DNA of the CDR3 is TGTGCCACCTCCCCAGCTAGCACAGATACGCAGTATTTT.

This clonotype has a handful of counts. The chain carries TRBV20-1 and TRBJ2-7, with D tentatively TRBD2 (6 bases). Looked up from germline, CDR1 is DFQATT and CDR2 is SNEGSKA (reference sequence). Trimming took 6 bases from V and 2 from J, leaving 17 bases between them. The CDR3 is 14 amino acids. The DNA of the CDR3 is TGCAGTGCCAGCACCGGGACTGAAGCCTACGAGCAGTACTTC. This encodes CSASTGTEAYEQYF.

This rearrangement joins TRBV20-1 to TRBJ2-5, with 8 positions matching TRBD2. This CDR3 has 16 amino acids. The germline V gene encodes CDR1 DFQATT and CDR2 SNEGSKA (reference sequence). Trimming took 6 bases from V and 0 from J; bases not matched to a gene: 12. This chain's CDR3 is CSARPGLAGNQETQYF. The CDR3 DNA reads TGCAGTGCGAGACCCGGGTTAGCGGGGAACCAAGAGACCCAGTACTTC.

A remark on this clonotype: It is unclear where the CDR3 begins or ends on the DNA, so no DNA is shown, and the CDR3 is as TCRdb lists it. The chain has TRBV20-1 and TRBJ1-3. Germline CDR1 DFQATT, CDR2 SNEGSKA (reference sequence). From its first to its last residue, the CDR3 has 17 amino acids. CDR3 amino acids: CSARDRRAGSSGNTIYF.

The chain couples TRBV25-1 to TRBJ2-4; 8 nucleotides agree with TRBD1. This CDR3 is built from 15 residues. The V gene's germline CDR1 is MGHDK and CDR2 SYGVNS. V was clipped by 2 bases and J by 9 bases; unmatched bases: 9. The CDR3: CASSEHRGDVSIQYF. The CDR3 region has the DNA TGTGCCAGCAGTGAACACAGGGGGGACGTTAGCATTCAGTACTTC.

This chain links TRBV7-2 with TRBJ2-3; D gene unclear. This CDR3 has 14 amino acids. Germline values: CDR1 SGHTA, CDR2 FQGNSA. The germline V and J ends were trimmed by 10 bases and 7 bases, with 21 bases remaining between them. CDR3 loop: CATALDSQIYTQYF. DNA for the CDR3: TGTGCCACCGCCCTAGACTCTCAAATTTATACGCAGTATTTT.

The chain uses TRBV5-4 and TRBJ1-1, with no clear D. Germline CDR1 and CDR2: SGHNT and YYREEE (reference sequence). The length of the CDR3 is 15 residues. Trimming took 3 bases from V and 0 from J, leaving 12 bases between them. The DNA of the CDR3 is TGTGCCAGCAGCTCGGCCCTTTTAATGAACACTGAAGCTTTCTTT. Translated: CASSSALLMNTEAFF.

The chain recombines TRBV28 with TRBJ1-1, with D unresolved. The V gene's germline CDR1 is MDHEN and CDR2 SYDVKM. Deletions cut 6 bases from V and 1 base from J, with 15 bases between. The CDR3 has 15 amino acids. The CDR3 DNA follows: TGTGCCAGCAGGGCCGTTGGCGCTACGAACACTGAAGCTTTCTTT. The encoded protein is CASRAVGATNTEAFF.

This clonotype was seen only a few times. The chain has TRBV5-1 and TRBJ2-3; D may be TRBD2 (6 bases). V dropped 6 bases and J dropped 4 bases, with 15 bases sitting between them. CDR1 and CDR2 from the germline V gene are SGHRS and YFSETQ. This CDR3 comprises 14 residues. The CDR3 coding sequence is TGCGCCAGCACCCGGGACGGCGGGGCAGATACGCAGTATTTT. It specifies CASTRDGGADTQYF.

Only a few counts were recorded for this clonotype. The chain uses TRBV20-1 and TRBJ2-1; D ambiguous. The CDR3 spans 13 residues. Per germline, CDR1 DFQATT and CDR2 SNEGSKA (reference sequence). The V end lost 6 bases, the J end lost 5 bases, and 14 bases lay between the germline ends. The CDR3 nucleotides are TGCAGTGCCCGACCAGACAAAAACAATGAGCAGTTCTTC. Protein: CSARPDKNNEQFF.

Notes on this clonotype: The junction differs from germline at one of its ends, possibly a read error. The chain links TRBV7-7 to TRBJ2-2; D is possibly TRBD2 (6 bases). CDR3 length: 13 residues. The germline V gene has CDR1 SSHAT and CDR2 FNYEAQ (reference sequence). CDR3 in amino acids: CASSPAGTGELFF. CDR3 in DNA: TGTGCTAGCAGCCCGGCGGGGACCGGGGAGCTGTTTTTT.

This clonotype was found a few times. The CDR3 nucleotides read TGTGCCAGCAACGATCGACAGAATCAGCCCCAGCATTTT. It is translated as CASNDRQNQPQHF. The chain recombines TRBV12-3 or TRBV12-4 with TRBJ1-5; D is perhaps TRBD1 (5 bases). V lost 7 bases and J 4 bases, leaving 11 bases between the germline ends. This CDR3 comprises 13 residues.

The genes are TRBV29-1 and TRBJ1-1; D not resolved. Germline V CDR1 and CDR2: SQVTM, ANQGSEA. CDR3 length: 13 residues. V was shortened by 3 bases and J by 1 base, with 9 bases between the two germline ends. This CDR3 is CSVDRAPNTEAFF. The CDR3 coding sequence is TGCAGCGTTGACCGGGCCCCGAACACTGAAGCTTTCTTT.

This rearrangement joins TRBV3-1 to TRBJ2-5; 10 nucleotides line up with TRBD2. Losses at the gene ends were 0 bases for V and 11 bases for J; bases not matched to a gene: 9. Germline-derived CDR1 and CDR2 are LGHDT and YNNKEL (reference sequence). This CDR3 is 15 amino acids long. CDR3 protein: CASSQEPSGGAGQYF. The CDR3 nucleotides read TGTGCCAGCAGCCAAGAGCCAAGCGGGGGGGCTGGTCAGTACTTC.

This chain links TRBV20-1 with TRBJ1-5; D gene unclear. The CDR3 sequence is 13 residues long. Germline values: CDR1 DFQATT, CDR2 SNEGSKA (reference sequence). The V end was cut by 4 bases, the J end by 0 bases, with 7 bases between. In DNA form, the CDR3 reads TGCAGTGCTACCCCGGGTAGCAATCAGCCCCAGCATTTT. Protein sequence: CSATPGSNQPQHF.

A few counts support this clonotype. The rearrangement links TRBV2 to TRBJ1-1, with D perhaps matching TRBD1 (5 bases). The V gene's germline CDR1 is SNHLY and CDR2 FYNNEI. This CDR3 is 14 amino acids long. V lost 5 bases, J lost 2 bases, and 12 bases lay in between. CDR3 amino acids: CASSPQEINTEAFF. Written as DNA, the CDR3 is TGTGCCAGCAGTCCACAGGAGATTAACACTGAAGCTTTCTTT.

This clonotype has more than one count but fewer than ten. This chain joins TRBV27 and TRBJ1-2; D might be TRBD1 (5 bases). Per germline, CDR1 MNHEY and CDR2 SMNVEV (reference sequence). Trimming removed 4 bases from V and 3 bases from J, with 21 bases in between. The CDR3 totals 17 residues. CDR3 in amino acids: CASSSPGAGGSDYGYTF. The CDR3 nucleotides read TGTGCCAGCAGTTCCCCCGGGGCGGGGGGGAGTGACTATGGCTACACCTTC.

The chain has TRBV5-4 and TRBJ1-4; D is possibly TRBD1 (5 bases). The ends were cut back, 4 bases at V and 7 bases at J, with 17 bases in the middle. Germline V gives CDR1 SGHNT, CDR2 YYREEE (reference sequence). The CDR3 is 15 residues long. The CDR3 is CASSPSGDGSEKLFF. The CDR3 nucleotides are TGTGCCAGCAGCCCCTCGGGGGACGGTTCTGAAAAACTGTTTTTT.

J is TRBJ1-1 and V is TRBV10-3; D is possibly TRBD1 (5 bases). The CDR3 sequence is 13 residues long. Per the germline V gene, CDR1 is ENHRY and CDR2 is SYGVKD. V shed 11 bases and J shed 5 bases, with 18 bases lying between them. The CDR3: CASRPGGVTEAFF. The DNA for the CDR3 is TGTGCCTCCCGCCCGGGGGGGGTGACTGAAGCTTTCTTT.

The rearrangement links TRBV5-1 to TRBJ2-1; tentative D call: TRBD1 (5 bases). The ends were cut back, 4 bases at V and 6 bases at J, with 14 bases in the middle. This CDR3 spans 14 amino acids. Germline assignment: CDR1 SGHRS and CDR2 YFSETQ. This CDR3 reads CASSATGVANEQFF. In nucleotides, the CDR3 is TGCGCCAGCAGCGCTACAGGTGTCGCCAATGAGCAGTTCTTC. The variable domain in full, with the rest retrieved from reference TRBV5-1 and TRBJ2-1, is KAGVTQTPRYLIKTRGQQVTLSCSPISGHRSVSWYQQTPGQGLQFLFEYFSETQRNKGNFPGRFSGRQFSNSRSEMNVSTLELGDSALYLCASSATGVANEQFFGPGTRLTVL.